The rows below give T cell receptor beta chains drawn from one sample of a study of blood T cell repertoires in COVID-19. Method: immunoSEQ multiplex PCR; TCRdb's copy keeps in-frame clones and lacks some. The sample consists of about 250,000 clones, around 90% of them appearing once. The sequencing sample was made of PBMCs or T cells enriched from blood (not recorded which). The receptors here all came from a woman aged 25-40 years with acute COVID-19. Each CDR3 is given with its conserved first and last residue. D genes are given only for firm matches. Only some rows state a clone size, as once, few, many or a class for expanded clones.

J gene | D gene | clone size | V gene | CDR3 protein | CDR3 DNA
TRBJ2-7 | TRBD1 | . | TRBV7-9 | CASSIWTGGGEQYF | TGTGCCAGCAGCATTTGGACAGGGGGAGGTGAGCAGTACTTC
TRBJ2-7 | TRBD2 | . | TRBV7-8 | CASSSGTSTYEQYF | TGTGCCAGCAGCTCTGGGACTAGTACCTACGAGCAGTACTTC
TRBJ2-7 | TRBD2 | . | TRBV5-1 | CASSFRASGPSSYEQYF | TGCGCCAGCAGCTTCCGAGCTAGCGGGCCTAGCTCCTACGAGCAGTACTTC
TRBJ2-1 | TRBD2 | . | TRBV7-3 | CASSFTGLADFNEQFF | TGTGCCAGCAGCTTTACCGGACTAGCGGACTTCAATGAGCAGTTCTTC
TRBJ2-1 | TRBD2 | . | TRBV4-3 | CASRQGLAGAYEQFF | TGCGCCAGCAGACAAGGACTAGCGGGAGCCTATGAGCAGTTCTTC
TRBJ2-3 | TRBD1 | . | TRBV11-3 | CASRYRVRQGADTQYF | TGTGCCAGCAGATATAGGGTTCGGCAGGGGGCAGATACGCAGTATTTT
TRBJ1-3 | TRBD1 | . | TRBV3-1/TRBV3-2 | CASSWDSRSGNTIYF | TGTGCCAGCAGCTGGGACAGCCGCTCTGGAAACACCATATATTTT
TRBJ1-6 | . | . | TRBV19 | CASSIESIGYNSPLHF | TGTGCCAGTAGTATTGAATCGATCGGCTATAATTCACCCCTCCACTTT
TRBJ1-5 | . | . | TRBV19 | CASSIGGNQPQHF | TGTGCCAGTAGTATAGGCGGCAATCAGCCCCAGCATTTT
TRBJ1-2 | TRBD1 | . | TRBV6-5 | CASRPMTGGGHGYTF | TGTGCCAGCAGACCGATGACAGGGGGGGGGCATGGCTACACCTTC
TRBJ2-5 | TRBD2 | . | TRBV5-1 | CASSPEVRGGQETQYF | TGCGCCAGCAGCCCGGAGGTTCGCGGGGGGCAAGAGACCCAGTACTTC
TRBJ2-2 | TRBD2 | . | TRBV7-9 | CASSAKGGRTGELFF | TGTGCCAGCAGCGCCAAGGGAGGGCGGACCGGGGAGCTGTTTTTT
TRBJ2-3 | TRBD1 | . | TRBV27 | CASSFFIGTGGQDTQYF | TGTGCCAGCAGTTTTTTCATTGGGACAGGGGGACAGGATACGCAGTATTTT
TRBJ2-2 | TRBD2 | . | TRBV28 | CASSLWGLADNTGELFF | TGTGCCAGCAGTTTATGGGGACTAGCGGATAACACCGGGGAGCTGTTTTTT
TRBJ1-5 | . | . | TRBV30 | CAWSSSGAGSNQPQHF | TGTGCCTGGAGTTCTAGCGGGGCGGGTAGCAATCAGCCCCAGCATTTT
TRBJ1-4 | TRBD1 | few | TRBV6-1 | CASSEIPGTGDEKLFF | TGTGCCAGCAGTGAAATCCCCGGGACAGGGGACGAAAAACTGTTTTTT
TRBJ2-1 | . | few | TRBV6-2/TRBV6-3 | CASSYSPSAYNEQFF | TGTGCCAGCAGTTACTCCCCTAGCGCTTACAATGAGCAGTTCTTC
TRBJ2-7 | TRBD1 | . | TRBV29-1 | CSVEQGAHEQYF | TGCAGCGTTGAACAGGGGGCCCACGAGCAGTACTTC
TRBJ1-4 | TRBD1 | once | TRBV5-1 | CASSPTQGWNEKLFF | TGCGCCAGCAGCCCGACACAGGGGTGGAATGAAAAACTGTTTTTT
TRBJ2-7 | TRBD1 | . | TRBV4-2 | CASSPGGTGESYEQYF | TGTGCCAGCAGCCCGGGGGGGACAGGGGAATCCTACGAGCAGTACTTC
TRBJ1-3 | . | few | TRBV5-1 | CASSLRGGTGNTIYF | TGCGCCAGCAGCTTGCGGGGAGGGACTGGAAACACCATATATTTT
TRBJ2-1 | TRBD1 | . | TRBV7-2 | CASTPGQGWNEQFF | TGTGCCAGCACCCCGGGACAGGGGTGGAATGAGCAGTTCTTC
TRBJ2-7 | TRBD1 | . | TRBV27 | CASSLSMGDRDYEQYF | TGTGCCAGCAGTTTATCCATGGGGGACAGGGATTACGAGCAGTACTTC
TRBJ1-4 | . | . | TRBV2 | CASSGGGGGKEKLFF | TGTGCCAGCAGTGGTGGGGGAGGAGGAAAGGAAAAACTGTTTTTT
TRBJ1-2 | TRBD1 | . | TRBV10-3 | CAISPGQPSYGYTF | TGTGCCATCAGTCCGGGACAGCCTTCTTATGGCTACACCTTC
TRBJ2-2 | TRBD1 | . | TRBV19 | CASSQGADTGELFF | TGTGCCAGTAGTCAGGGGGCGGACACCGGGGAGCTGTTTTTT
TRBJ2-5 | . | . | TRBV28 | CASSFHGGKETQYF | TGTGCCAGCAGTTTCCATGGCGGGAAAGAGACCCAGTACTTC
TRBJ1-1 | . | . | TRBV7-8 | CASSLQENTEAFF | TGTGCCAGCAGCTTACAGGAGAACACTGAAGCTTTCTTT
TRBJ2-7 | TRBD2 | . | TRBV7-3 | CASSLREFSEQYF | TGTGCCAGCAGCTTGCGGGAGTTCTCCGAGCAGTACTTC
TRBJ2-7 | . | . | TRBV7-2 | CASSSAYEKLSYEQYF | TGTGCCAGCAGCTCCGCCTACGAGAAACTCTCCTACGAGCAGTACTTC
TRBJ2-7 | TRBD1 | . | TRBV5-1 | CASSFRDRGYEQYF | TGCGCCAGCAGCTTCCGGGACAGGGGGTACGAGCAGTACTTC
TRBJ2-3 | TRBD2 | . | TRBV19 | CASSIWGGSTDTQYF | TGTGCCAGTAGTATTTGGGGAGGGAGCACAGATACGCAGTATTTT
TRBJ1-5 | TRBD1 | few | TRBV3-1/TRBV3-2 | CASSQALGGQGRCNQPQHF | TGTGCCAGCAGCCAAGCCTTAGGGGGACAGGGTAGGTGCAATCAGCCCCAGCATTTT
TRBJ1-1 | TRBD1 | . | TRBV28 | CASSGRGTGASNTEAFF | TGTGCCAGCAGTGGGCGGGGGACAGGGGCCTCGAACACTGAAGCTTTCTTT
TRBJ2-4 | . | . | TRBV5-1 | CASSPGAPNRAKNIQYF | TGCGCCAGCAGCCCCGGTGCTCCGAATCGGGCCAAAAACATTCAGTACTTC
TRBJ1-1 | TRBD1 | few | TRBV18 | CASSPSYEQGGLKAFF | TGTGCCAGCTCACCATCATACGAACAGGGGGGCTTAAAAGCTTTCTTT
TRBJ1-5 | . | . | TRBV10-3 | CAISGTDLNQPQHF | TGTGCCATCAGTGGGACAGACCTCAATCAGCCCCAGCATTTT
TRBJ2-1 | TRBD2 | . | TRBV9 | CASSVELAVSSYNEQFF | TGTGCCAGCAGCGTAGAACTAGCGGTAAGCTCCTACAATGAGCAGTTCTTC
TRBJ1-5 | . | . | TRBV28 | CASSSRGIGWQPQHF | TGTGCCAGCAGTTCCAGAGGGATTGGGTGGCAGCCCCAGCATTTT
TRBJ2-3 | . | . | TRBV5-6 | CASSLLSGSFGADTQYF | TGTGCCAGCAGCTTGTTATCTGGGTCCTTCGGGGCAGATACGCAGTATTTT
TRBJ2-5 | TRBD2 | . | TRBV5-5 | CASTPRLAGVSGQETQYF | TGTGCCAGCACCCCTCGGCTAGCGGGAGTATCGGGCCAAGAGACCCAGTACTTC
TRBJ1-6 | TRBD1 | . | TRBV19 | CASSTDRAANSPLHF | TGTGCCAGTAGTACCGACAGGGCGGCGAATTCACCCCTCCACTTT
TRBJ2-1 | TRBD2 | . | TRBV18 | CASSLGTSGSVYNEQFF | TGTGCCAGCTCACTCGGGACTAGCGGGAGCGTCTACAATGAGCAGTTCTTC
TRBJ2-1 | TRBD1 | few | TRBV5-1 | CASRQGQAQFF | TGCGCCAGCAGACAAGGACAGGCGCAGTTCTTC
TRBJ2-2 | TRBD2 | . | TRBV5-1 | CASSRGGGGLNTGELFF | TGCGCCAGCAGCCGGGGGGGCGGAGGACTAAACACCGGGGAGCTGTTTTTT
TRBJ1-4 | TRBD1 | once | TRBV5-1 | CASSLSRTGGEKLFF | TGCGCCAGCAGCTTGTCGAGGACAGGGGGTGAAAAACTGTTTTTT
TRBJ2-1 | . | . | TRBV7-8 | CASSPPGDLPPYNEQFF | TGTGCCAGCAGCCCCCCCGGGGACTTGCCCCCCTACAATGAGCAGTTCTTC
TRBJ2-5 | TRBD2 | . | TRBV5-1 | CASSPTGGGLQETQYF | TGCGCCAGCAGCCCGACGGGCGGGGGGCTTCAAGAGACCCAGTACTTC
TRBJ2-3 | . | once | TRBV4-2 | CASSQVDGITQYF | TGTGCCAGCAGCCAAGTCGACGGGATTACGCAGTATTTT
TRBJ1-2 | . | few | TRBV18 | CASSPSVGSNYGYTF | TGTGCCAGCTCACCAAGCGTCGGGTCGAACTATGGCTACACCTTC
TRBJ2-7 | TRBD2 | . | TRBV13 | CASSLEGTSGDYEQYF | TGTGCCAGCAGCTTAGAGGGGACTAGCGGGGACTACGAGCAGTACTTC
TRBJ2-1 | TRBD1 | . | TRBV7-3 | CASSPPGTGTYEQFF | TGTGCCAGCAGCCCGCCCGGGACAGGTACCTATGAGCAGTTCTTC
TRBJ1-1 | . | . | TRBV28 | CASTARFPTEAFF | TGTGCCAGCACCGCGAGGTTTCCCACTGAAGCTTTCTTT
TRBJ2-1 | TRBD2 | . | TRBV4-3 | CASSPNKGLADNEQFF | TGCGCCAGCAGCCCCAACAAGGGACTAGCAGACAATGAGCAGTTCTTC
TRBJ1-2 | . | . | TRBV2 | CASRIGTVNYGYTF | TGTGCCAGCAGGATCGGGACTGTTAACTATGGCTACACCTTC
TRBJ2-1 | TRBD2 | . | TRBV2 | CASRPAGNEQFF | TGTGCCAGCAGACCAGCGGGAAATGAGCAGTTCTTC
TRBJ1-5 | . | . | TRBV19 | CASSIASLYQPQHF | TGTGCCAGTAGTATAGCGAGTCTTTATCAGCCCCAGCATTTT
TRBJ1-2 | . | . | TRBV6-6 | CASSPDTYSYGYTF | TGTGCCAGCAGCCCGGACACGTACTCCTATGGCTACACCTTC